The subject of this entry is one TCR beta chain. Cohort assignment relied on participant-reported clinical history. Among Cohort 3 donors, those recovered had two negative PCRs, clearance, or symptom resolution. The data are from a study of blood T cell repertoires in COVID-19. Study information: From T cells, B-cell-depleted T cells, or PBMCs came the material, which was cDNA or gDNA.

Authors' processing steps: For nucleated cells, counts were estimated from reference gene primer amplification. This table comes from immunoSEQ multiplex PCR, and its TCRdb copy is limited to in-frame clones, with some not included. From that table come the V and J calls and clone size; the DNA was used to work out D and trimming. The sample carries hundreds of thousands of clones, roughly 87% recorded once. Deletions cut 4 bases from V and 2 bases from J, with 12 bases between. The germline CDR1 and CDR2 sequences are SNHLY and FYNNEI. The CDR3 contains 15 residues. The chain joins TRBV2 to TRBJ2-1; perhaps TRBD2 as D (6 bases). Sequenced: PBMCs or T cells enriched from blood (not recorded which). The source is a woman in her late teens or twenties who had recovered from COVID-19. The CDR3 DNA follows: TGTGCCAGCAGTGTGGGGCGGGGCGCCTACAATGAGCAGTTCTTC. Protein product: CASSVGRGAYNEQFF.